One and the same sample provided the 14 T cell receptor beta chains below, sequenced in a study of lymphopenia after photon versus proton radiotherapy (dated by TCRdb to between 2018 and 2020). Receptor amplification or capture employed the immunoSEQ multiplex PCR assay. In TCRdb, the immuneACCESS table is reduced to in-frame sequences with V and J assigned. These tables do not hold every clone; where another copy was compared, an unresolved V gene accounts for under half, and the others remain unexplained. This sample is represented by fewer than 65,000 clones; approximately 86% of them were singletons. The ten most abundant clones make up about 2.3% of the sample. Sequencing was performed on peripheral blood, taken from a patient treated with photon-based radiotherapy. Source of these receptors: a man aged 40-50 years with gastric cancer.

V gene TRBV11-2 combines with J gene TRBJ1-5, with D possibly being TRBD1 (5 bases). The CDR3 has 16 residues. The V gene lost 4 bases and the J gene lost 0 bases, with 13 bases spanning the gap. Germline V lookup: CDR1 SGHAT, CDR2 FQNNGV. CDR3 residues: CASSSPGGISNQPQHF. For the CDR3, the DNA is TGTGCCAGCAGCTCCCCTGGGGGGATTAGCAATCAGCCCCAGCATTTT.

The chain uses TRBV6-5 and TRBJ1-4, with TRBD1 identical over 7 bases. Trimming removed 6 bases from V and 6 bases from J; junction bases left unmatched: 7. The CDR3 has 14 residues. The germline V gene encodes CDR1 MNHEY and CDR2 SVGAGI. CDR3 amino acids: CASSPGTGDEKLFF. The CDR3 DNA reads as TGTGCCAGCAGCCCTGGCACAGGGGATGAAAAACTGTTTTTT.

This clone was counted a single time. The chain combines TRBV30 with TRBJ1-2, with a weak D call TRBD1 (6 bases). Trimming took off 1 base at V and 8 bases at J, with 20 bases between the two ends. The V gene's germline CDR1 is GTSNPN and CDR2 SVGIG (reference sequence). CDR3 length equals 15 residues. The CDR3 spells CAWSATRGILGGYTF. The CDR3, as DNA: TGTGCCTGGAGTGCGACCAGGGGCATTCTTGGCGGCTACACCTTC.

This chain joins TRBV5-6 and TRBJ1-1; TRBD1 is a possible D gene (5 bases). Trimming removed 3 bases from V and 1 base from J, with 13 bases in between. The CDR3 is made up of 15 amino acids. Germline assignment: CDR1 SGHDT and CDR2 YYEEEE. CDR3 sequence reads: CASSSLRVENTEAFF. CDR3 sequence (DNA): TGTGCCAGCAGCTCCCTCAGGGTGGAGAACACTGAAGCTTTCTTT.

The chain combines TRBV20-1 with TRBJ1-1; maybe TRBD1 (5 bases). Germline CDR1 and CDR2: DFQATT and SNEGSKA (reference sequence). This CDR3 spans 11 amino acids. V was trimmed by 8 bases and J by 5 bases, leaving 12 bases between them. In DNA, the CDR3 is TGCAGTACCCACGGGGGGACTGAAGCTTTCTTT. Protein product: CSTHGGTEAFF.

Points on this clone: Different DNA sequences within this sample yield the same CDR3. The chain uses TRBV4-3 and TRBJ2-6; a possible D gene is TRBD1 (5 bases). V shed 0 bases and J shed 0 bases, with 6 bases lying between them. Per germline, CDR1 LGHNA and CDR2 YSLEER. The CDR3 covers 16 residues. DNA for the CDR3: TGCGCCAGCAGCCAAGAAACAGGCTCTGGGGCCAACGTCCTGACTTTC. Protein sequence: CASSQETGSGANVLTF.

There are a few counts of this clone. Distinct nucleotide sequences in the sample also encode this CDR3. The chain carries TRBV12-5 and TRBJ2-5; no firm D call. Trimming shortened V by 5 bases and J by 5 bases, and 15 bases separated the two germline ends. The CDR3 totals 14 residues. Looked up from germline, CDR1 is LGHNT and CDR2 is FRNRAP. Here the CDR3 reads CASGPPLPLETQYF. CDR3 bases: TGTGCTAGTGGTCCCCCCCTCCCCTTGGAGACCCAGTACTTC.

The rearrangement uses TRBV30 and TRBJ1-1, with unresolved D. There are 11 residues in the CDR3. Trimming stripped 1 base from V and 7 bases from J, with 7 bases between. Germline assignment: CDR1 GTSNPN and CDR2 SVGIG (reference sequence). The CDR3 DNA follows: TGTGCCTGGAGTGGCCACCATGAAGCTTTCTTT. It encodes CAWSGHHEAFF.

The rearrangement uses TRBV5-6 and TRBJ1-5, with TRBD1 matching 8 bases. The V and J ends lost 0 bases and 6 bases, in that order; junction bases with no gene match: 5. CDR3 length: 15 amino acids. Per the germline V gene, CDR1 is SGHDT and CDR2 is YYEEEE. The DNA for the CDR3 is TGTGCCAGCAGCTTGGGCAGACAGGGGCGTCAGCCCCAGCATTTT. The encoded protein is CASSLGRQGRQPQHF.

This clone has more than one count but fewer than ten. The chain links TRBV6-1 to TRBJ1-6; 8 bases map to TRBD1. The CDR3 is 14 amino acids. Trimming cost V 3 bases and J 7 bases; bases outside gene matches: 2. In germline, CDR1 is MNHNS, CDR2 SASEGT. The CDR3 bases are TGTGCCAGCAGTGAGACAGGGGAGAATTCACCCCTCCACTTT. This translates into CASSETGENSPLHF.

The J gene is TRBJ2-1, the V gene TRBV7-3; D not resolved. This CDR3 region has 13 residues. Germline V gene data show CDR1 as SGHTA and CDR2 as FQGTGA. V lost 2 bases and J lost 0, with 2 bases in between. The CDR3 DNA reads as TGTGCCAGCAGCTTAGTCTCCTACAATGAGCAGTTCTTC. Translating it yields CASSLVSYNEQFF. The full variable domain, completed using reference TRBV7-3 and TRBJ2-1, is GAGVSQTPSNKVTEKGKYVELRCDPISGHTALYWYRQSLGQGPEFLIYFQGTGAADDSGLPNDRFFAVRPEGSVSTLKIQRTERGDSAVYLCASSLVSYNEQFFGPGTRLTVL.

The rearrangement links TRBV18 to TRBJ1-2; D is unresolved. Trimming pared 4 bases from V and 6 bases from J, leaving 12 bases between. This CDR3 has 13 residues. Looked up from germline, CDR1 is KGHSH and CDR2 is LQKENI. The CDR3 nucleotides are TGTGCCAGCTCACTATGGGCGTCGGATGGCTACACCTTC. It is translated as CASSLWASDGYTF.

V is TRBV7-3 and J is TRBJ2-3; D is unresolved. The V end lost 1 base, the J end lost 0 bases, and 5 bases lay between the germline ends. There are 14 residues in the CDR3. Germline assignment: CDR1 SGHTA and CDR2 FQGTGA. The CDR3 DNA reads as TGTGCCAGCAGCTTAAGCTCCAGCACAGATACGCAGTATTTT. Its protein product is CASSLSSSTDTQYF.

This chain uses TRBV7-3 with TRBJ2-7; TRBD1 matches 8 bases. The CDR3 loop spans 16 amino acids. V trimming: 3 bases; J trimming: 2 bases; junction bases outside the gene matches: 9. CDR1 is SGHTA and CDR2 is FQGTGA in the germline V gene. As DNA, the CDR3 is TGTGCCAGCAGCTTGGACTCAGGGGGCATGGCCTACGAGCAGTACTTC. Translation gives CASSLDSGGMAYEQYF.